This TCR beta chain was retrieved from a study of T cells after yellow fever vaccination. There are 13 residues in the CDR3. Germline assignment: CDR1 ENHRY and CDR2 SYGVKD. With 4 bases removed from V and 2 bases from J, the gap between germline ends came to 9 bases. In this sample, this clonotype turned up many times. The antigen remains unidentified. TCR cDNA was made by 5'RACE template switching, adding a universal primer site and UMIs. TCRdb passed the 5' RACE reads through MiXCR, listing each CDR3 protein once. The profile shows fewer than 350,000 distinct CDR3 sequences, 3% to 4.5% of them singletons. Study-level findings and limits: The secondary response was weaker, and its peak arrived faster, on day 5 versus 15. Abundant clonotypes from the bulk population could have been carried over as contaminants into FACS-sorted repertoires. Post-booster repertoires again held most primary-vaccination clones (roughly 95% CD4, 88% CD8).

The sequence was obtained from a man in his late teens or twenties who received the YFV17D yellow fever vaccine. The J gene is TRBJ2-7, the V gene TRBV10-3; no reliable D call. The sample was PBMCs, taken on the day of the yellow fever booster vaccination. Here the CDR3 reads CAISVEQTYEQYF. DNA for the CDR3: TGTGCCATCAGTGTGGAGCAGACCTACGAGCAGTACTTC.